The 2 T cell receptor beta chains listed next were all sequenced from one sample in a study of CD8 T cells in ankylosing spondylitis. MiXCR, applied by TCRdb to the 5' RACE reads, yields one record per CDR3 protein. The sample includes some 130,000 distinct CDR3 sequences, roughly 13% seen only once; the top ten take around 3%. The sequenced sample was blood, either unsorted or a sorted T cell fraction (not recorded which). Receptor source: a female donor with ankylosing spondylitis or in good health (not recorded which).

In its sample, this clonotype was seen a few times. V is TRBV12-3 or TRBV12-4 and J is TRBJ2-5, with 7 bases that match TRBD1. This CDR3 comprises 16 residues. After removal of 6 bases from V and 2 bases from J, the junction contained 12 bases not matched to a gene. CDR3 DNA sequence: TGTGCCAGCAGCCCTAACAGGGGCGGAAGTCAAGAGACCCAGTACTTC. Protein product: CASSPNRGGSQETQYF.

At least ten counts were recorded for this clonotype. The chain joins TRBV12-3 or TRBV12-4 to TRBJ2-7; 11 bases match TRBD2. The length of the CDR3 is 15 residues. Trimming at V came to 6 bases and at J to 5 bases, leaving 9 bases not matched to a gene. The CDR3 nucleotides are TGTGCCAGCAGGACTAGCGGGGCCCAATGGGACGAGCAGTACTTC. Translated: CASRTSGAQWDEQYF.